A selection of T cell receptor beta chains follows, all from one sample in a study of relationships among human T cell subsets. One entry per CDR3 protein results from TCRdb running MiXCR on the multiplex PCR reads. The sample consists of thousands of distinct CDR3 sequences, about 52% of them appearing once. Sequenced sample: memory T cells sorted from blood. The receptors come from a man in his forties in good health. Each CDR3 is given with its conserved first and last residue. The D gene is left open where the match is weak. Size tells how often a clone was seen (once, few, many) or the class of an expanded clone, and some rows leave it out.

j_call: TRBJ2-3
v_call: TRBV10-1
d_call: TRBD1
clone_size: .
cdr3_aa: CASQQGTDTQYF
cdr3_nt: TGCGCCAGCCAACAGGGGACAGATACGCAGTATTTT

j_call: TRBJ1-2
v_call: TRBV12-3/TRBV12-4
d_call: .
clone_size: .
cdr3_aa: CASSFSGAGGYTF
cdr3_nt: TGTGCCAGCAGTTTTTCGGGGGCAGGTGGCTACACCTTC

j_call: TRBJ2-1
v_call: TRBV4-1
d_call: TRBD2
clone_size: few
cdr3_aa: CASSQDLGQAGLAGKYNEQFF
cdr3_nt: TGCGCCAGCAGCCAAGATCTCGGACAGGCGGGACTAGCTGGGAAGTACAATGAGCAGTTCTTC

j_call: TRBJ1-5
v_call: TRBV6-6
d_call: .
clone_size: .
cdr3_aa: CASSYSTAPSNQPQHF
cdr3_nt: TGTGCCAGCAGTTACTCGACGGCACCAAGCAATCAGCCCCAGCATTTT

j_call: TRBJ1-5
v_call: TRBV30
d_call: .
clone_size: .
cdr3_aa: CAWSVGGNQPQHF
cdr3_nt: TGTGCCTGGAGTGTGGGGGGCAATCAGCCCCAGCATTTT

j_call: TRBJ1-1
v_call: TRBV12-3/TRBV12-4
d_call: .
clone_size: .
cdr3_aa: CASSPGTLNTEAFF
cdr3_nt: TGTGCCAGCAGCCCTGGGACACTTAACACAGAAGCTTTCTTT

j_call: TRBJ2-7
v_call: TRBV7-9
d_call: .
clone_size: .
cdr3_aa: CASSLQGPYEQYF
cdr3_nt: TGTGCCAGCAGCTTACAGGGACCCTACGAGCAGTACTTC

j_call: TRBJ2-1
v_call: TRBV28
d_call: .
clone_size: once
cdr3_aa: CASTTRRAEQFF
cdr3_nt: TGTGCCAGCACCACCCGTAGAGCCGAGCAGTTCTTC

j_call: TRBJ1-4
v_call: TRBV4-2
d_call: .
clone_size: few
cdr3_aa: CASSQVGATNEKLFF
cdr3_nt: TGTGCCAGCAGCCAAGTGGGGGCAACTAATGAAAAACTGTTTTTT

j_call: TRBJ2-3
v_call: TRBV28
d_call: .
clone_size: .
cdr3_aa: CASNSADTQYF
cdr3_nt: TGTGCCAGCAATTCTGCAGATACGCAGTATTTT

j_call: TRBJ2-1
v_call: TRBV29-1
d_call: TRBD2
clone_size: .
cdr3_aa: CSVPRTSGRASYNEQFF
cdr3_nt: TGCAGCGTTCCCCGGACTAGCGGGAGGGCATCTTACAATGAGCAGTTCTTC

j_call: TRBJ2-2
v_call: TRBV20-1
d_call: .
clone_size: once
cdr3_aa: CSARGRYRERTGELFF
cdr3_nt: TGCAGTGCTAGGGGTCGTTACAGGGAGAGGACCGGGGAGCTGTTTTTT

j_call: TRBJ2-7
v_call: TRBV6-6
d_call: TRBD2
clone_size: .
cdr3_aa: CASSYGTSGGTIYEQYF
cdr3_nt: TGTGCCAGCAGTTACGGGACTAGCGGGGGAACTATCTACGAGCAGTACTTC

j_call: TRBJ2-5
v_call: TRBV20-1
d_call: TRBD2
clone_size: .
cdr3_aa: CSASVAGGIQETQYF
cdr3_nt: TGCAGTGCTAGTGTAGCGGGAGGGATCCAAGAGACCCAGTACTTC

j_call: TRBJ2-5
v_call: TRBV14
d_call: .
clone_size: few
cdr3_aa: CAGTWGLPGAQYF
cdr3_nt: TGTGCCGGCACTTGGGGACTCCCAGGGGCCCAGTACTTC

j_call: TRBJ2-1
v_call: TRBV27
d_call: .
clone_size: .
cdr3_aa: CASSFRENLGNEQFF
cdr3_nt: TGTGCCAGCAGTTTTAGGGAGAACTTGGGGAATGAGCAGTTCTTC

j_call: TRBJ2-3
v_call: TRBV6-5
d_call: .
clone_size: .
cdr3_aa: CASKVDWSTDTQYF
cdr3_nt: TGTGCCAGCAAGGTGGACTGGAGTACAGATACGCAGTATTTT

j_call: TRBJ2-7
v_call: TRBV20-1
d_call: .
clone_size: .
cdr3_aa: CSASGQEGEQYF
cdr3_nt: TGCAGTGCTAGCGGCCAGGAGGGCGAGCAGTACTTC

j_call: TRBJ2-7
v_call: TRBV20-1
d_call: TRBD1
clone_size: .
cdr3_aa: CSAQTGGAYEQYF
cdr3_nt: TGCAGTGCCCAGACAGGGGGCGCCTACGAGCAGTACTTC

j_call: TRBJ2-6
v_call: TRBV28
d_call: .
clone_size: few
cdr3_aa: CASRYSGANVLTF
cdr3_nt: TGTGCCAGCAGGTACTCTGGGGCCAACGTCCTGACTTTC

j_call: TRBJ2-4
v_call: TRBV6-5
d_call: TRBD1
clone_size: .
cdr3_aa: CASSSLTGGKNIQYF
cdr3_nt: TGTGCCAGCAGCTCCCTCACAGGGGGTAAAAACATTCAGTACTTC

j_call: TRBJ2-3
v_call: TRBV4-1
d_call: .
clone_size: .
cdr3_aa: CASSQVTGGTQYF
cdr3_nt: TGCGCCAGCAGCCAAGTGACCGGTGGTACGCAGTATTTT

j_call: TRBJ2-7
v_call: TRBV28
d_call: .
clone_size: .
cdr3_aa: CASSFDYFGQTYEQYF
cdr3_nt: TGTGCCAGCAGTTTCGACTATTTTGGACAGACCTACGAGCAGTACTTC

j_call: TRBJ2-1
v_call: TRBV28
d_call: .
clone_size: .
cdr3_aa: CASSLGGANYNEQFF
cdr3_nt: TGTGCCAGCAGTTTGGGGGGAGCGAATTACAATGAGCAGTTCTTC

j_call: TRBJ2-3
v_call: TRBV20-1
d_call: .
clone_size: .
cdr3_aa: CSASPPLARSTDTQYF
cdr3_nt: TGCAGTGCTAGTCCTCCGCTAGCGAGAAGCACAGATACGCAGTATTTT

j_call: TRBJ2-3
v_call: TRBV14
d_call: .
clone_size: .
cdr3_aa: CASSYNRRDTQYF
cdr3_nt: TGTGCCAGCAGCTATAACCGCAGAGATACGCAGTATTTT

j_call: TRBJ1-5
v_call: TRBV28
d_call: .
clone_size: few
cdr3_aa: CASSLSYGSNQPQHF
cdr3_nt: TGTGCCAGCAGTTTATCTTACGGAAGCAATCAGCCCCAGCATTTT

j_call: TRBJ2-7
v_call: TRBV10-3
d_call: .
clone_size: .
cdr3_aa: CAAGLGGSYEQYF
cdr3_nt: TGTGCCGCAGGCCTGGGGGGTTCCTACGAGCAGTACTTC

j_call: TRBJ1-1
v_call: TRBV5-1
d_call: .
clone_size: .
cdr3_aa: CASSGSWLGTEAFF
cdr3_nt: TGCGCCAGCAGCGGGTCCTGGCTGGGCACTGAAGCTTTCTTT

j_call: TRBJ2-5
v_call: TRBV7-9
d_call: TRBD1
clone_size: .
cdr3_aa: CASSGGQPQETQYF
cdr3_nt: TGTGCCAGCAGCGGGGGACAGCCCCAAGAGACCCAGTACTTC

j_call: TRBJ2-1
v_call: TRBV20-1
d_call: .
clone_size: .
cdr3_aa: CSCGANEQFF
cdr3_nt: TGCAGCTGTGGGGCTAATGAGCAGTTCTTC

j_call: TRBJ2-3
v_call: TRBV5-1
d_call: TRBD2
clone_size: .
cdr3_aa: CASSPKGGRDTQYF
cdr3_nt: TGCGCCAGCAGCCCAAAGGGCGGGAGAGATACGCAGTATTTT

j_call: TRBJ2-3
v_call: TRBV29-1
d_call: TRBD2
clone_size: few
cdr3_aa: CSDSGAPGLPQYF
cdr3_nt: TGCAGCGATAGCGGGGCTCCAGGGTTGCCGCAGTATTTT

j_call: TRBJ1-5
v_call: TRBV20-1
d_call: .
clone_size: .
cdr3_aa: CSASAGFDQPQHF
cdr3_nt: TGCAGTGCTAGTGCAGGGTTTGATCAGCCCCAGCATTTT

j_call: TRBJ2-3
v_call: TRBV12-5
d_call: .
clone_size: .
cdr3_aa: CASGLQGPSTDTQYF
cdr3_nt: TGTGCTAGTGGTTTGCAGGGACCTTCCACAGATACGCAGTATTTT